These 31 T cell receptor beta chains were sequenced from one sample in a study of T cell clones after liver transplantation. The method was immunoSEQ multiplex PCR; TCRdb's version includes in-frame clones alone and lacks a portion of them. The data contain 95,000 to 110,000 clones, approximately 79% of them singletons. The sample here was CD4+ T cells from blood, taken roughly 50 months after liver transplant. The receptors originated from a human patient who received a liver transplant. These T cells may partly come from the graft donor.

This chain connects TRBV2 to TRBJ1-4; no definite D call. This CDR3 has 17 residues. V lost 2 bases and J 2 bases, leaving 15 bases between the germline ends. Germline V gene lookup returns CDR1 SNHLY and CDR2 FYNNEI. Written as DNA, the CDR3 is TGTGCCAGCAGTGAACCAGGAGGGAGGAGGACTAATGAAAAACTGTTTTTT. This encodes CASSEPGGRRTNEKLFF.

V gene TRBV18 combines with J gene TRBJ1-5; D unresolved. Deletions cut 1 base from V and 0 bases from J, with 4 bases between. The germline V gene has CDR1 KGHSH and CDR2 LQKENI. CDR3 size: 14 residues. The CDR3 here is CASSPRGSNQPQHF. The CDR3 DNA sequence: TGTGCCAGCTCACCACGGGGTAGCAATCAGCCCCAGCATTTT.

V gene TRBV28 combines with J gene TRBJ2-7; TRBD1 matches 8 bases. Germline V lookup: CDR1 MDHEN, CDR2 SYDVKM. The CDR3 consists of 15 residues. The trim removed 6 bases at V and 0 bases at J, leaving 7 bases unmatched. The CDR3 sequence is CASRPSTGASYEQYF. In DNA, the CDR3 is TGTGCCAGCAGGCCTTCGACAGGGGCCTCCTACGAGCAGTACTTC.

The genes are TRBV7-2 and TRBJ1-1, with D possibly TRBD1 on 5 matching bases. Germline V lookup: CDR1 SGHTA, CDR2 FQGNSA. V was cut by 6 bases and J by 5 bases, with 19 bases left in between. The CDR3 is 15 residues long. The DNA for the CDR3 is TGTGCCAGCAGAAAGAGCGGGGCTGTGGGAACTGAAGCTTTCTTT. It yields the protein CASRKSGAVGTEAFF. The variable domain in full, completed from reference TRBV7-2 and TRBJ1-1, reads GAGVSQSPSNKVTEKGKDVELRCDPISGHTALYWYRQSLGQGLEFLIYFQGNSAPDKSGLPSDRFSAERTGGSVSTLTIQRTQQEDSAVYLCASRKSGAVGTEAFFGQGTRLTVV.

This sequence joins TRBV7-8 and TRBJ1-2; D is possibly TRBD1 (5 bases). V was cut by 6 bases and J by 4 bases, with 6 bases left in between. CDR3 size: 11 residues. Germline CDR1 is SGHVS and CDR2 is FQNEAQ. CDR3 residues: CASRDSYGYTF. The CDR3, as DNA: TGTGCCAGCAGAGACAGCTATGGCTACACCTTC.

This chain joins TRBV9 and TRBJ2-5; 8 bases agree with TRBD2. The J segment lost 7 bases and the V segment lost 4 bases, leaving 15 bases of the junction unmatched. The CDR3 consists of 16 residues. CDR1 is SGDLS and CDR2 is YYNGEE in the germline V gene. CDR3 sequence (DNA): TGTGCCAGCAGCTCCCAAGCGGGAGTCAACAGCCGGACCCAGTACTTC. It specifies CASSSQAGVNSRTQYF.

The chain employs TRBV13 and TRBJ1-1; D is ambiguous. Per germline, CDR1 PRHDT and CDR2 FYEKMQ (reference sequence). The length of the CDR3 is 11 residues. Trimming shortened V by 5 bases and J by 5 bases, and 6 bases separated the two germline ends. CDR3: CASSQGTEAFF. The CDR3 nucleotides read TGTGCCAGCAGCCAAGGGACTGAAGCTTTCTTT.

The rearrangement links TRBV9 to TRBJ1-6; D is ambiguous. Germline V gene sequence: CDR1 SGDLS, CDR2 YYNGEE. The CDR3 covers 16 residues. V shed 2 bases and J shed 11 bases, with 20 bases lying between them. In DNA form, the CDR3 reads TGTGCCAGCAGCGTGGGCGACGAGATTGCCCTCCCACCCCTCCACTTT. Translating it yields CASSVGDEIALPPLHF.

The chain combines TRBV9 with TRBJ1-3; 8 bases are a match to TRBD1. Trimming removed 0 bases from V and 3 bases from J; junction bases left unmatched: 8. This CDR3 region has 17 residues. Looked up from germline, CDR1 is SGDLS and CDR2 is YYNGEE. As DNA, the CDR3 is TGTGCCAGCAGCGTAGGGCAGGGGGCGAATCTTGGAAACACCATATATTTT. The encoded protein is CASSVGQGANLGNTIYF.

CDR3 coding DNA: TGTGCCAGCAGCCAATCCGCTAGCGGGGGGGCTCAAGAGCAGTACTTC. Translated: CASSQSASGGAQEQYF. This chain connects TRBV4-2 to TRBJ2-7, with 12 bases fitting TRBD2. CDR3 size: 16 residues. With V trimmed by 2 bases and J by 7 bases, 9 bases remained unmatched. Germline V gene lookup returns CDR1 LGHNA and CDR2 YNFKEQ.

The chain is built from TRBV2 and TRBJ1-1; D remains unclear. Germline-derived CDR1 and CDR2 are SNHLY and FYNNEI. The V and J ends lost 11 bases and 0 bases respectively, with 16 bases between them. The CDR3 runs 14 residues. The CDR3 reads CAGSPQRMNTEAFF. CDR3 coding DNA: TGTGCCGGATCCCCCCAGCGGATGAACACTGAAGCTTTCTTT.

The chain combines TRBV2 with TRBJ1-2; maybe TRBD1 (5 bases). Germline V gene lookup returns CDR1 SNHLY and CDR2 FYNNEI. V was trimmed by 4 bases and J by 1 base, leaving 10 bases between them. This CDR3 has 14 amino acids. The CDR3: CASSVQGFNYGYTF. The CDR3 DNA reads as TGTGCCAGCAGTGTCCAGGGATTTAACTATGGCTACACCTTC.

The chain employs TRBV5-1 and TRBJ2-3; 13 nucleotides align to TRBD2. This CDR3 is built from 16 residues. Germline V gene sequence: CDR1 SGHRS, CDR2 YFSETQ. The V and J ends lost 2 bases and 3 bases, in that order; junction bases with no gene match: 3. CDR3 amino acids: CASSLLAGGPTDTQYF. The CDR3 DNA is TGCGCCAGCAGCTTACTAGCGGGGGGGCCTACAGATACGCAGTATTTT.

This clone was seen only a few times. The chain recombines TRBV7-2 with TRBJ1-1; D remains ambiguous. Trimming cost V 2 bases and J 0 bases, with 10 bases left between them. The CDR3 is 15 amino acids. Per germline, CDR1 SGHTA and CDR2 FQGNSA. The CDR3 protein is CASSLNGRVNTEAFF. In DNA, the CDR3 is TGTGCCAGCAGCTTAAATGGCAGAGTGAACACTGAAGCTTTCTTT.

The gene calls are TRBV5-1 and TRBJ2-5; either TRBD1 or TRBD2 may supply D (5 bases each). The CDR3 consists of 15 residues. Germline V gives CDR1 SGHRS, CDR2 YFSETQ. V was pared by 0 bases and J by 4 bases, with 13 bases between. The CDR3 loop reads CASSLGGRTGETQYF. The CDR3 DNA follows: TGCGCCAGCAGCTTGGGGGGACGGACGGGAGAGACCCAGTACTTC.

This sequence joins TRBV11-2 and TRBJ1-4, with 9 bases aligning to TRBD1. V was clipped by 2 bases and J by 10 bases; unmatched bases: 8. The CDR3 totals 15 residues. Germline-derived CDR1 and CDR2 are SGHAT and FQNNGV. The CDR3 loop reads CASSLTGQGKGKLFF. The CDR3 nucleotides read TGTGCCAGCAGCTTAACGGGACAGGGTAAAGGAAAACTGTTTTTT. Full variable domain (remainder filled in from reference TRBV11-2 and TRBJ1-4): EAGVAQSPRYKIIEKRQSVAFWCNPISGHATLYWYQQILGQGPKLLIQFQNNGVVDDSQLPKDRFSAERLKGVDSTLKIQPAKLEDSAVYLCASSLTGQGKGKLFFGSGTQLSVL.

The rearrangement uses TRBV19 and TRBJ1-4; D is possibly TRBD1 (5 bases). CDR1 and CDR2 from the germline V gene are LNHDA and SQIVND (reference sequence). The CDR3 is 17 amino acids. Trimming stripped 0 bases from V and 4 bases from J, with 15 bases between. The chain's CDR3 is CASSIDGSGTFNEKLFF. CDR3 in DNA: TGTGCCAGTAGTATAGATGGCTCCGGGACCTTTAATGAAAAACTGTTTTTT.

V usage is TRBV2 and J usage is TRBJ1-2; 7 bases are shared with TRBD1. V lost 0 bases, J lost 7 bases, and 14 bases stayed unmatched. Per germline, CDR1 SNHLY and CDR2 FYNNEI. This CDR3 comprises 17 residues. DNA of the CDR3: TGTGCCAGCAGTGAAGCGGGATGGGGCAGGGGGTTCCCTGGCTACACCTTC. This codes for CASSEAGWGRGFPGYTF.

This CDR3 reads CASSSDRNNEQFF. The CDR3, as DNA: TGCGCCAGCAGCTCGGACAGGAACAATGAGCAGTTCTTC. The rearrangement joins TRBV5-1 to TRBJ2-1, with 7 bases aligning to TRBD1. Germline assignment: CDR1 SGHRS and CDR2 YFSETQ. Trimming at V came to 3 bases and at J to 5 bases, leaving 2 bases not matched to a gene. CDR3 length: 13 residues. Looking up the rest from reference TRBV5-1 and TRBJ2-1 gives the full variable domain: KAGVTQTPRYLIKTRGQQVTLSCSPISGHRSVSWYQQTPGQGLQFLFEYFSETQRNKGNFPGRFSGRQFSNSRSEMNVSTLELGDSALYLCASSSDRNNEQFFGPGTRLTVL.

The CDR3 DNA reads as TGTGCCAGCAGCCGGTCCTCGGGACGGAGCTCCTACGAGCAGTACTTC. This gives the protein CASSRSSGRSSYEQYF. This sequence joins TRBV21-1 and TRBJ2-7. TRBV21-1 is described as a pseudogene. The CDR3 loop spans 16 amino acids.

V usage is TRBV5-5 and J usage is TRBJ1-2; D gene unclear. Germline lookup yields CDR1 SGHKS and CDR2 YYEKEE (reference sequence). Deletions cut 0 bases from V and 7 bases from J, with 10 bases between. The CDR3 covers 13 residues. The CDR3: CASSLEGGFGYTF. The CDR3 nucleotides are TGTGCCAGCAGCTTGGAAGGTGGGTTTGGCTACACCTTC.

The rearrangement joins TRBV2 to TRBJ1-2; D remains unclear. The CDR3 has 12 residues. Germline-derived CDR1 and CDR2 are SNHLY and FYNNEI. Trimming pared 9 bases from V and 5 bases from J, leaving 13 bases between. The CDR3 loop reads CARGGELYGYTF. In DNA, the CDR3 is TGTGCCAGAGGCGGGGAATTGTATGGCTACACCTTC.

The rearrangement uses TRBV5-1 and TRBJ2-1; perhaps TRBD1 as D (5 bases). V lost 2 bases and J lost 2, with 14 bases in between. The germline V gene has CDR1 SGHRS and CDR2 YFSETQ. CDR3 length: 16 residues. The CDR3 sequence is CASSLRGATAYNEQFF. As DNA, the CDR3 is TGCGCCAGCAGCTTACGAGGAGCGACAGCCTACAATGAGCAGTTCTTC.

V gene TRBV2 combines with J gene TRBJ2-2, with TRBD2 identical over 13 bases. The J segment lost 4 bases and the V segment lost 7 bases, leaving 9 bases of the junction unmatched. This CDR3 has 17 amino acids. Germline-derived CDR1 and CDR2 are SNHLY and FYNNEI. CDR3 sequence reads: CASTGLAGAITTGELFF. The DNA for the CDR3 is TGTGCCAGCACCGGACTAGCGGGGGCCATCACCACCGGGGAGCTGTTTTTT.

V and J are TRBV7-8 and TRBJ2-7; 8 bases are shared with TRBD2. The CDR3 spans 15 residues. J was trimmed by 7 bases and V by 1 base; bases with no gene match: 9. CDR1 and CDR2 from the germline V gene are SGHVS and FQNEAQ. In nucleotides, the CDR3 is TGTGCCAGCAGCTTAGGAGGTAGCGGGATCTGGGAGCAGTACTTC. This encodes CASSLGGSGIWEQYF.

The J gene is TRBJ1-4, the V gene TRBV7-8; TRBD1 might be the D (5 bases). Trimming stripped 6 bases from V and 0 bases from J, with 17 bases between. The germline V gene has CDR1 SGHVS and CDR2 FQNEAQ. The CDR3 consists of 17 residues. The CDR3 DNA is TGTGCCAGCAGTTTAAGACACGAGGGGACAACTAATGAAAAACTGTTTTTT. The encoded protein is CASSLRHEGTTNEKLFF.

The V call is TRBV7-8, the J call TRBJ2-1; 9 nucleotides agree with TRBD2. Trimming cost V 0 bases and J 4 bases; bases outside gene matches: 7. CDR1 is SGHVS, CDR2 FQNEAQ, per germline. The CDR3 has 17 amino acids. Here the CDR3 reads CASSLARGAGGYNEQFF. In DNA, the CDR3 is TGTGCCAGCAGCTTAGCCCGGGGAGCGGGGGGTTACAATGAGCAGTTCTTC.

The gene calls are TRBV7-2 and TRBJ2-7; 7 positions match TRBD2. J lost 2 bases, V lost 5 bases, and 9 bases had no gene match. CDR3 length: 15 residues. CDR1 and CDR2 (germline): SGHTA, FQGNSA. CDR3 protein: CASSPWGGITYEQYF. The CDR3, as DNA: TGTGCCAGCAGCCCGTGGGGGGGAATCACCTACGAGCAGTACTTC.

This rearrangement joins TRBV18 to TRBJ2-5, with D unresolved. Per the germline V gene, CDR1 is KGHSH and CDR2 is LQKENI. Trimming took off 3 bases at V and 4 bases at J, with 9 bases between the two ends. The CDR3 totals 13 residues. CDR3 residues: CASSPGVPETQYF. The CDR3 bases are TGTGCCAGCTCACCGGGCGTCCCAGAGACCCAGTACTTC.

The chain couples TRBV10-2 to TRBJ2-1, with 8 bases lining up with TRBD1. V shed 8 bases, J shed 6 bases, and the junction held 9 bases outside the gene matches. This CDR3 spans 14 amino acids. From germline, CDR1 is WSHSY and CDR2 SAAADI. The CDR3 protein is CASSGRGHGNEQFF. DNA of the CDR3: TGCGCCAGCTCGGGCAGGGGGCACGGCAATGAGCAGTTCTTC.

The chain has TRBV5-1 and TRBJ2-1, with D possibly TRBD1 on 5 matching bases. In germline, CDR1 is SGHRS, CDR2 YFSETQ. V was clipped by 2 bases and J by 7 bases, with 16 bases between them. The CDR3 runs to 15 residues. In DNA, the CDR3 is TGCGCCAGCAGCTTCGACAGAGGCCGTTTTAATGAGCAGTTCTTC. Its protein product is CASSFDRGRFNEQFF.